This entry lists 15 T cell receptor beta chains sequenced from one sample in a study of blood T cell repertoires in COVID-19. Assay used: immunoSEQ multiplex PCR; TCRdb lists only in-frame clones, some missing. The repertoire holds 200,000 to 250,000 clones, with 87% as singletons. Sequenced material: PBMCs or T cells enriched from blood (not recorded which). These receptors were obtained from a man aged 30-40 years in a cohort exposed to, infected with or recovered from COVID-19 (not recorded which).

This sequence joins TRBV28 and TRBJ2-2; D uncertain. The CDR3 sequence is 12 residues long. The germline V and J ends were trimmed by 10 bases and 6 bases, with 12 bases remaining between them. CDR1 and CDR2 (germline): MDHEN, SYDVKM. The CDR3 DNA follows: TGTGCCAAGCCCGAGGTATCCGGGGAGCTGTTTTTT. This sequence encodes CAKPEVSGELFF.

V is TRBV9 and J is TRBJ1-4; D unresolved. Trimming shortened V by 0 bases and J by 8 bases, and 14 bases separated the two germline ends. This CDR3 is built from 15 residues. The germline V gene has CDR1 SGDLS and CDR2 YYNGEE. The CDR3 protein is CASSVGGQVWEKLFF. In nucleotides, the CDR3 is TGTGCCAGCAGCGTAGGAGGGCAGGTTTGGGAAAAACTGTTTTTT.

This rearrangement joins TRBV9 to TRBJ2-7; D is possibly TRBD2 (5 bases). Trimming left V 0 bases short and J 4 bases short, with 8 bases between. There are 13 residues in the CDR3. The germline CDR1 and CDR2 sequences are SGDLS and YYNGEE. The CDR3 sequence: CASSVGSAYEQYF. The CDR3 DNA is TGTGCCAGCAGCGTAGGTAGCGCGTACGAGCAGTACTTC.

This sequence joins TRBV3-1 (or the pseudogene TRBV3-2) and TRBJ2-7; unclear D gene. V dropped 6 bases and J dropped 0 bases, with 15 bases sitting between them. The CDR3 totals 15 residues. From germline, CDR1 is LGHDT and CDR2 YNNKEL (reference sequence). DNA for the CDR3: TGTGCCAGCAGTCCGAATGCAGGAAGCTCCTACGAGCAGTACTTC. Translating gives CASSPNAGSSYEQYF.

This clone was picked up many times. The rearrangement links TRBV27 to TRBJ2-1; 7 bases align to TRBD1. The V gene's germline CDR1 is MNHEY and CDR2 SMNVEV (reference sequence). The CDR3 has 16 amino acids. With 6 bases clipped from V and 1 base from J, the junction kept 9 bases outside the gene matches. The CDR3 sequence: CASRMGQPQSYNEQFF. The CDR3 coding sequence is TGTGCCAGCAGGATGGGACAGCCCCAATCCTACAATGAGCAGTTCTTC.

This sequence joins TRBV27 and TRBJ2-1; TRBD2 agrees at 7 bases. V trimming: 7 bases; J trimming: 7 bases; junction bases outside the gene matches: 10. This CDR3 is built from 14 residues. CDR1 MNHEY and CDR2 SMNVEV come from the germline V gene (reference sequence). The CDR3 DNA reads as TGTGCCAGCACGGTCCGGGAGGCCGGGAATGAGCAGTTCTTC. Amino acid sequence: CASTVREAGNEQFF.

This clone was counted a single time. The gene calls are TRBV7-2 and TRBJ2-6; TRBD1 aligns across 8 bases. Per the germline V gene, CDR1 is SGHTA and CDR2 is FQGNSA. CDR3 size: 16 residues. The V and J ends lost 5 bases and 2 bases, in that order; junction bases with no gene match: 5. The CDR3 loop reads CASSAHRGAGANVLTF. DNA for the CDR3: TGTGCCAGCAGCGCACACAGGGGGGCTGGGGCCAACGTCCTGACTTTC.

In DNA form, the CDR3 reads TGCGCCAGCAGCTGGACAGGGGCCGGAAACACCATATATTTT. Amino acid sequence: CASSWTGAGNTIYF. J is TRBJ1-3 and V is TRBV5-1; 9 nucleotides align to TRBD1. Germline CDR1 and CDR2: SGHRS and YFSETQ. Trimming took 3 bases from V and 4 from J; bases not matched to a gene: 2. CDR3 length: 14 amino acids.

The chain has TRBV10-3 and TRBJ2-7; 9 nucleotides agree with TRBD1. Germline CDR1 and CDR2: ENHRY and SYGVKD. The CDR3 contains 17 residues. With 5 bases clipped from V and 2 bases from J, the junction kept 13 bases outside the gene matches. The CDR3 loop reads CAISPVKGQGLPYEQYF. For the CDR3, the DNA is TGTGCCATCAGTCCGGTTAAGGGACAGGGCCTTCCCTACGAGCAGTACTTC.

This clone was seen a few times. The CDR3 loop is CASSWSSGANVLTF. The CDR3, as DNA: TGTGCCAGCAGTTGGAGCTCTGGGGCCAACGTCCTGACTTTC. This chain links TRBV6-2 or TRBV6-3 with TRBJ2-6, with unresolved D. Per the germline V gene, CDR1 is MNHEY and CDR2 is SVGEGT. The V gene lost 4 bases and the J gene lost 0 bases, with 4 bases spanning the gap. This CDR3 is built from 14 residues.

The rearrangement joins TRBV9 to TRBJ2-7, with 8 positions matching TRBD1. This CDR3 has 15 residues. Germline CDR1 reads SGDLS; CDR2 reads YYNGEE. After removal of 0 bases from V and 5 bases from J, the junction contained 7 bases not matched to a gene. The DNA for the CDR3 is TGTGCCAGCAGCGTAGAAAGGACAGGGTATCACGAGCAGTACTTC. Its translation: CASSVERTGYHEQYF.

The J gene is TRBJ2-7, the V gene TRBV6-5, with a tentative D call TRBD2 (7 bases). Germline CDR1 MNHEY, CDR2 SVGAGI. V lost 5 bases and J 2 bases, leaving 16 bases between the germline ends. The CDR3 contains 15 residues. CDR3 in DNA: TGTGCCAGCAGTCCTGAGGCCGGGGGGCCCTACGAGCAGTACTTC. This sequence encodes CASSPEAGGPYEQYF.

This sequence joins TRBV5-3 and TRBJ2-7; no firm D call. TRBV5-3 is designated an ORF whose function remains uncertain. The ends were cut back, 4 bases at V and 0 bases at J, with 11 bases in the middle. The CDR3 is 14 amino acids. CDR3 loop: CARSHPNTSYEQYF. The CDR3 coding sequence is TGTGCCAGAAGCCACCCTAATACCTCCTACGAGCAGTACTTC.

The chain links TRBV25-1 to TRBJ1-2; TRBD1 matches at 9 bases. The trim removed 2 bases at V and 7 bases at J, leaving 2 bases unmatched. The CDR3 runs 13 residues. The germline V gene has CDR1 MGHDK and CDR2 SYGVNS. The CDR3 protein is CASSEGTGLGYTF. CDR3 bases: TGTGCCAGCAGTGAAGGGACAGGGCTTGGCTACACCTTC.

Remarks on this clone: Other nucleotide sequences in the sample specify the same CDR3. The chain uses TRBV9 and TRBJ1-1; 8 bases are shared with TRBD1. The trim removed 4 bases at V and 1 base at J, leaving 6 bases unmatched. CDR1 is SGDLS, CDR2 YYNGEE, per germline. There are 15 residues in the CDR3. The chain's CDR3 is CASSSAGTGNTEAFF. Written as DNA, the CDR3 is TGTGCCAGCAGCTCCGCCGGGACAGGGAACACTGAAGCTTTCTTT.